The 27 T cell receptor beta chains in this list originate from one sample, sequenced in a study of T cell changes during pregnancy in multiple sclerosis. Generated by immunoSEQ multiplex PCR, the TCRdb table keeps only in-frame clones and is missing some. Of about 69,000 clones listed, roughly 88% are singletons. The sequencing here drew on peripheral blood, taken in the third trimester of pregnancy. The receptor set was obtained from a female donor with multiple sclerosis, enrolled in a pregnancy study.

The CDR3 DNA reads as TGTGCCAGCAGTGACTCACCCCACGGGGGCACAGATACGCAGTATTTT. This gives the protein CASSDSPHGGTDTQYF. The chain combines TRBV6-4 with TRBJ2-3, with D possibly matching TRBD2 (5 bases). Trimming removed 0 bases from V and 1 base from J, with 11 bases in between. The germline gives CDR1 MRHNA, CDR2 SNTAGT. The CDR3 loop spans 16 amino acids.

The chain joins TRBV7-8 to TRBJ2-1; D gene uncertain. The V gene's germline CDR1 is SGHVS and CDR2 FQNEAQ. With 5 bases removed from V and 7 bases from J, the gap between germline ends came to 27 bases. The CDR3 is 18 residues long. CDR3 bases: TGTGCCAGCAGCATACTAAACGCCGCGGCGGCCTTCGGGAATGAGCAGTTCTTC. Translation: CASSILNAAAAFGNEQFF.

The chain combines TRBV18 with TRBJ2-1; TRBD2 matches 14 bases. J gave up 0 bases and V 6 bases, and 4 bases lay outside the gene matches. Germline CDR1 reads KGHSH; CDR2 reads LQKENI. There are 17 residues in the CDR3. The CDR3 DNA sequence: TGTGCCAGCTCCCATGGACTAGCGGGGGGCTCCTACAATGAGCAGTTCTTC. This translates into CASSHGLAGGSYNEQFF.

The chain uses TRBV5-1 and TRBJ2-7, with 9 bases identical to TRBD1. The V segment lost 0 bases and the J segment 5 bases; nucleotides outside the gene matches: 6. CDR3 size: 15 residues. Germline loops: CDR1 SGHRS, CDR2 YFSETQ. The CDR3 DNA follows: TGCGCCAGCAGCTTGGGAGGGACAGGGCTTAACGAGCAGTACTTC. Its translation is CASSLGGTGLNEQYF. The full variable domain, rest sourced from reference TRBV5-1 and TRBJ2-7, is KAGVTQTPRYLIKTRGQQVTLSCSPISGHRSVSWYQQTPGQGLQFLFEYFSETQRNKGNFPGRFSGRQFSNSRSEMNVSTLELGDSALYLCASSLGGTGLNEQYFGPGTRLTVT.

The CDR3 reads CASSNTISYNEQFF. Here the CDR3 DNA reads TGTGCCAGCAGCAACACCATCTCCTACAATGAGCAGTTCTTC. The chain is built from TRBV11-2 and TRBJ2-1, with D unclear. Trimming removed 5 bases at V and 0 bases at J, with 8 bases between. This CDR3 spans 14 amino acids. CDR1 and CDR2 (germline): SGHAT, FQNNGV. The full variable domain, its missing parts supplied by reference TRBV11-2 and TRBJ2-1, is EAGVAQSPRYKIIEKRQSVAFWCNPISGHATLYWYQQILGQGPKLLIQFQNNGVVDDSQLPKDRFSAERLKGVDSTLKIQPAKLEDSAVYLCASSNTISYNEQFFGPGTRLTVL.

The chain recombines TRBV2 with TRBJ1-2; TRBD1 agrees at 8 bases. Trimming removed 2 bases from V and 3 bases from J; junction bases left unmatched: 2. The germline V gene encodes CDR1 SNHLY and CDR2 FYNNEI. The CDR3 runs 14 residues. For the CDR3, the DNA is TGTGCCAGCAGTGAACAGGGGGCCGACTATGGCTACACCTTC. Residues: CASSEQGADYGYTF.

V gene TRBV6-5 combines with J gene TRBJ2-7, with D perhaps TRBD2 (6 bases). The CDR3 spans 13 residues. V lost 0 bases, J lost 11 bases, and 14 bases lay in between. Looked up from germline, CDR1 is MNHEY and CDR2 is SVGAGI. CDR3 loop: CASSYSTGTEEYF. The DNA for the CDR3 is TGTGCCAGCAGTTACTCGACCGGGACTGAGGAGTACTTC.

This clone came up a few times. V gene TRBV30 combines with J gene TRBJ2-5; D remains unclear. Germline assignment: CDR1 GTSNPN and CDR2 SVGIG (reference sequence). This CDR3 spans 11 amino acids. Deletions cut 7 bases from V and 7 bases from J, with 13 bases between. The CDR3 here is CASHRTGTQYF. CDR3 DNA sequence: TGTGCCTCCCACCGAACCGGGACCCAGTACTTC.

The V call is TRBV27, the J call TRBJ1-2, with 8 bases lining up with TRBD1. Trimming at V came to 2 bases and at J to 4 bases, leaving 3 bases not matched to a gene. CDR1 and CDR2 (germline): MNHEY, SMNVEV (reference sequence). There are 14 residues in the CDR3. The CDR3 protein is CASSLTDRAYGYTF. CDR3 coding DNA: TGTGCCAGCAGTTTAACGGACAGGGCCTATGGCTACACCTTC.

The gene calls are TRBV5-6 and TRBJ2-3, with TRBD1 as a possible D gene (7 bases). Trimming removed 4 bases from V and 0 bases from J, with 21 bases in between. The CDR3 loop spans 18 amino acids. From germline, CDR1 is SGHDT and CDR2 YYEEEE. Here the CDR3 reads CASSRGTANIPSTDTQYF. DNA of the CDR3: TGTGCCAGCAGCCGCGGGACAGCCAACATCCCTAGCACAGATACGCAGTATTTT.

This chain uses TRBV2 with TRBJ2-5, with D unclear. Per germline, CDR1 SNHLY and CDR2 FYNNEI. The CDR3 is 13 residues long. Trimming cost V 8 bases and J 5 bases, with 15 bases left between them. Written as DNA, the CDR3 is TGTGCCAGCGAAAACATTCTCTCGGAGACCCAGTACTTC. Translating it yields CASENILSETQYF. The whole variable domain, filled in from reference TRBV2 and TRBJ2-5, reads EPEVTQTPSHQVTQMGQEVILRCVPISNHLYFYWYRQILGQKVEFLVSFYNNEISEKSEIFDDQFSVERPDGSNFTLKIRSTKLEDSAMYFCASENILSETQYFGPGTRLLVL.

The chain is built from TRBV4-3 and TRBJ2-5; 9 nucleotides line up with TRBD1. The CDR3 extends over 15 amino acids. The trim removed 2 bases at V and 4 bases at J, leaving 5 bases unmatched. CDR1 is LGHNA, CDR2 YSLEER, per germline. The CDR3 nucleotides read TGCGCCAGCAGCCAATTTACAGGGGGCATAGAGACCCAGTACTTC. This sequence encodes CASSQFTGGIETQYF.

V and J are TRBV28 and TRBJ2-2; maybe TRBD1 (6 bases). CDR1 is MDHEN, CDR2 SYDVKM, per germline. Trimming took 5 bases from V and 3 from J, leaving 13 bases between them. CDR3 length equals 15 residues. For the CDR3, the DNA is TGTGCCAGCAGTAGTAGGGGGTTTGACACCGGGGAGCTGTTTTTT. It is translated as CASSSRGFDTGELFF.

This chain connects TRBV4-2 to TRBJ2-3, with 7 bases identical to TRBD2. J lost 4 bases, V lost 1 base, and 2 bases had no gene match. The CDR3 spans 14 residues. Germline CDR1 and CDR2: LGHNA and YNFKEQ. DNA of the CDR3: TGTGCCAGCAGCCAAGCTCGGGGGGCAGATACGCAGTATTTT. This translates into CASSQARGADTQYF.

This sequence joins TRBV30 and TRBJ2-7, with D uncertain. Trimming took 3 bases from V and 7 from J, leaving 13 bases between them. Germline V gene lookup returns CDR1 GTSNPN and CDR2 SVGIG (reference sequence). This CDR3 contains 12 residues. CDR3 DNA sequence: TGTGCCTGGAGCGAAGGAAACAGAGAGCAGTACTTC. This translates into CAWSEGNREQYF.

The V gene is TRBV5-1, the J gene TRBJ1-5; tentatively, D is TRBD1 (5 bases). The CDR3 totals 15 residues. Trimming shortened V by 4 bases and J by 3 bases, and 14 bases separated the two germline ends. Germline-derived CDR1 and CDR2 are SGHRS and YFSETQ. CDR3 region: CASSLRGGFNQPQHF. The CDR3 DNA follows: TGCGCCAGCAGCCTACGGGGGGGGTTCAATCAGCCCCAGCATTTT.

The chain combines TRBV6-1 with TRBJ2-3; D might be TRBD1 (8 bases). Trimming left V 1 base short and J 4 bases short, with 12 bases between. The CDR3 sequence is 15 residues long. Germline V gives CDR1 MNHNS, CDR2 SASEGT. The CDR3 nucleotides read TGTGCCAGCAGTGAAGTACAGGGGGGGGCAGATACGCAGTATTTT. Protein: CASSEVQGGADTQYF.

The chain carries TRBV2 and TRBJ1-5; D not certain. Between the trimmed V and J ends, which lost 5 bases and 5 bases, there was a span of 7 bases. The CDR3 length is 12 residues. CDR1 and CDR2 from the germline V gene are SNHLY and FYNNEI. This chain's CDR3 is CASSRRDQPQHF. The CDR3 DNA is TGTGCCAGCAGTCGCCGAGATCAGCCCCAGCATTTT. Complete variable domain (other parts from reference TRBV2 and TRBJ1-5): EPEVTQTPSHQVTQMGQEVILRCVPISNHLYFYWYRQILGQKVEFLVSFYNNEISEKSEIFDDQFSVERPDGSNFTLKIRSTKLEDSAMYFCASSRRDQPQHFGDGTRLSIL.

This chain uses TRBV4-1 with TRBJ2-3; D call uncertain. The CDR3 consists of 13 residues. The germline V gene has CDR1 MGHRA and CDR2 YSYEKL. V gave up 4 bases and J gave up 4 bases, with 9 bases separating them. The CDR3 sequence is CASSPRVADTQYF. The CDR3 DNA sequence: TGCGCCAGCAGCCCTCGAGTCGCAGATACGCAGTATTTT.

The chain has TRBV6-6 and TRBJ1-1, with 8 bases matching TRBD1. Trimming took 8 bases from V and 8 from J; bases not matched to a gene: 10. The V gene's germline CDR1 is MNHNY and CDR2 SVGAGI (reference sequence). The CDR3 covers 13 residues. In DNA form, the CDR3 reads TGTGCCAGCCGAACCCCTCCAGGGGGCGAAGCTTTCTTT. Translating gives CASRTPPGGEAFF.

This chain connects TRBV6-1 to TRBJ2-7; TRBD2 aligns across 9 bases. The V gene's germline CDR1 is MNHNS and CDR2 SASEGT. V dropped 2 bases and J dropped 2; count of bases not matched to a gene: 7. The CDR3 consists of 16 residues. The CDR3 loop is CASSELRRGGTYEQYF. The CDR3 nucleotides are TGTGCCAGCAGTGAACTGAGGCGGGGGGGTACCTACGAGCAGTACTTC.

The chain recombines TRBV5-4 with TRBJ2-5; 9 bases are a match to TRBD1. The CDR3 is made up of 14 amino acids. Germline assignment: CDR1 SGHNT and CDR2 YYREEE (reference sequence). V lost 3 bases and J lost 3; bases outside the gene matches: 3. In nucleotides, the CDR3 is TGTGCCAGCAGCTCGACAGGGGGGGAAGAGACCCAGTACTTC. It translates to CASSSTGGEETQYF.

The CDR3 is CASSGSGVPNTIYF. The CDR3 bases are TGTGCCAGCAGCGGATCAGGGGTTCCAAACACCATATATTTT. The chain is built from TRBV4-2 and TRBJ1-3; possible D gene TRBD1, 6 bases. This CDR3 region has 14 residues. CDR1 is LGHNA, CDR2 YNFKEQ, per germline. V lost 5 bases, J lost 6 bases, and 14 bases lay in between.

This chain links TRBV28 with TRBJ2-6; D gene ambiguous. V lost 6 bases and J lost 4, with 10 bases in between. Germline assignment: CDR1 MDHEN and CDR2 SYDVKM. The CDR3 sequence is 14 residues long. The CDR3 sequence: CASSLASGANVLTF. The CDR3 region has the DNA TGTGCCAGCAGCCTCGCGTCCGGGGCCAACGTCCTGACTTTC. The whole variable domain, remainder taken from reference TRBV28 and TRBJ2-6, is DVKVTQSSRYLVKRTGEKVFLECVQDMDHENMFWYRQDPGLGLRLIYFSYDVKMKEKGDIPEGYSVSREKKERFSLILESASTNQTSMYLCASSLASGANVLTFGAGSRLTVL.

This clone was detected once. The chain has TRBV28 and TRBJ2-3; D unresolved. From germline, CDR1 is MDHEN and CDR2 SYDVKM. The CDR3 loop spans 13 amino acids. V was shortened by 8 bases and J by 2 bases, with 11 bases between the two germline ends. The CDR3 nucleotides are TGTGCCAGCGAGGTCCCTGCCACAGATACGCAGTATTTT. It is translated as CASEVPATDTQYF.

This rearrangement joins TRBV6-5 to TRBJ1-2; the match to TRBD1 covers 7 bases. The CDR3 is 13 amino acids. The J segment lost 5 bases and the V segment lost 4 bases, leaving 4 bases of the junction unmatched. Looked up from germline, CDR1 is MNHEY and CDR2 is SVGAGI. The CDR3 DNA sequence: TGTGCCAGCAGTTTGGGGACAGCATATGGCTACACCTTC. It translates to CASSLGTAYGYTF.

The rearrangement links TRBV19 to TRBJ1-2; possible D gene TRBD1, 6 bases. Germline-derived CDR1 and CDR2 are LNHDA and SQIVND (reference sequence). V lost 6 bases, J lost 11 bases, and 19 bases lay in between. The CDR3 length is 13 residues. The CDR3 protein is CASRKPPGQTYTF. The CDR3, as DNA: TGTGCCAGTAGAAAACCCCCCGGACAGACGTACACCTTC.